This is a list of T cell receptor beta chains from one sample in a study of vaccination and CD4 T cells after COVID-19. TCRdb re-analysed the PCR reads in MiXCR, keeping a single row per CDR3 protein. The sample lists some 18,000 distinct CDR3 sequences, under 60% occurring once. These TCRs are of unknown antigen specificity. Sequences were derived from CD4+ T cells from blood, cultured in vitro, sampled after SARS-CoV-2 vaccination. Receptors were obtained from a human donor who had recovered from COVID-19. Each CDR3 is given with its conserved first and last residue. D genes are given only for firm matches. Some rows mark clone size as missing; the rest say once, few, many or name a class of expanded clone.

V	D	size	J	DNA	CDR3
TRBV21-1	-	-	TRBJ1-1	TGTGCCAGCAGCAAAAACACTGAAGCTTTCTTT	CASSKNTEAFF
TRBV7-9	-	few	TRBJ2-3	TGTGCCAGCAGCTTAGTGGGCAGCACAGATACGCAGTATTTT	CASSLVGSTDTQYF
TRBV20-1	TRBD1	-	TRBJ1-2	TGCAGGGGGGGGGACAGGGCAGAAGGCTACACCTTC	CRGGDRAEGYTF
TRBV7-2	-	few	TRBJ1-6	TGTGCCAGCAAGGGCGGAACGGGCCCTTCACCCCTCCACTTT	CASKGGTGPSPLHF
TRBV7-2	TRBD1	-	TRBJ1-2	TGTGCCAGCAGCTTAGAGCCGGGACAGGGGGCTGGCTACACCTTC	CASSLEPGQGAGYTF
TRBV6-5	-	-	TRBJ1-2	TGTGCCAGCAGTTACACGACGGATAATTTGTCTGGCTACACCTTC	CASSYTTDNLSGYTF
TRBV10-3	TRBD2	-	TRBJ2-7	TGTGCCATCAGTGAAGGCCGGGGGGGTAGGGACGAGCAGTACTTC	CAISEGRGGRDEQYF
TRBV7-6	-	-	TRBJ1-1	TGTGCCAGCAGCTTCGCGACGGGGTCTGGCACTGAAGCTTTCTTT	CASSFATGSGTEAFF
TRBV2	TRBD1	-	TRBJ2-3	TGTGCCAGCAGCAACAGGGGTTACACAGATACGCAGTATTTT	CASSNRGYTDTQYF
TRBV28	TRBD1	-	TRBJ1-1	TGTGCCAGCAGTTTGAATACAGGGGGCCTCGGCACTGAAGCTTTCTTT	CASSLNTGGLGTEAFF
TRBV20-1	-	-	TRBJ1-6	TGCAGTGCTGCAGTGAGTGGGAGCTCCTATAATTCACCCCTCCACTTT	CSAAVSGSSYNSPLHF
TRBV10-3	-	-	TRBJ2-1	TGTGCCATCAGTCTTTTAGGACCACCAGAGGATGAGCAGTTCTTC	CAISLLGPPEDEQFF
TRBV19	TRBD1	-	TRBJ1-5	TGTGCCAGTACCGCCCAGGACAGGGGGATCCAGCCCCAGCATTTT	CASTAQDRGIQPQHF
TRBV28	-	-	TRBJ1-1	TGTGCCAGCAGCTTCCCGGGACTCCTAAGGGACACTGAAGCTTTCTTT	CASSFPGLLRDTEAFF
TRBV23-1	TRBD1	-	TRBJ1-2	TGCGCCAGCAGTCAATCTGGACCGACAGGGAGCAACTATGGCTACACCTTC	CASSQSGPTGSNYGYTF
TRBV6-1	TRBD1	few	TRBJ1-1	TGTGCCAGCAGATTAGGGGGCCCGAACACTGAAGCTTTCTTT	CASRLGGPNTEAFF
TRBV6-2/TRBV6-3	-	-	TRBJ1-2	TGTGCCAGCAGTTCCCCTTTGGGGGGCTACACCTTC	CASSSPLGGYTF